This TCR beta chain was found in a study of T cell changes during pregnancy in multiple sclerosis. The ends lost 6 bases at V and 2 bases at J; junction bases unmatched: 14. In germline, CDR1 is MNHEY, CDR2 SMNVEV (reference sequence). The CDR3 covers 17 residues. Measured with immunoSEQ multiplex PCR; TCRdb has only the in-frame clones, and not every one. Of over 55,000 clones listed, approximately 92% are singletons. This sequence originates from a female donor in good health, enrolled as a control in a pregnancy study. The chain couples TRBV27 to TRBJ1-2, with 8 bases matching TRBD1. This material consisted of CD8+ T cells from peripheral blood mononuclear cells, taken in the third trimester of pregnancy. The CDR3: CASRPPPGTGSNYGYTF. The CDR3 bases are TGTGCCAGCAGACCACCCCCCGGGACAGGCTCGAACTATGGCTACACCTTC.